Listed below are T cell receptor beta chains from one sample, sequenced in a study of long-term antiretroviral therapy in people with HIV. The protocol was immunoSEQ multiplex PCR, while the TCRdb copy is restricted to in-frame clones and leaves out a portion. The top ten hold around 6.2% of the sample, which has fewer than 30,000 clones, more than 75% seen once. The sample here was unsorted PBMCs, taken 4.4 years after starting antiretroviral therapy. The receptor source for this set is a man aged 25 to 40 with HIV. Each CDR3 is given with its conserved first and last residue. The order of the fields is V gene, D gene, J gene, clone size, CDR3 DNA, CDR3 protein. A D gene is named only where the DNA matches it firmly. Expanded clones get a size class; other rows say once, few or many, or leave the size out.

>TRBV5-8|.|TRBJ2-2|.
TGTGCCAGCAGCCTGGCGGCGGGGCCCGCGAACACCGGGGAGCTGTTTTTT
CASSLAAGPANTGELFF
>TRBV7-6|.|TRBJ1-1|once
TGTGCCAGCAGCCCCCGGCTCTTTGGGGCGGGAGCACAATTGAACACTGAAGCTTTCTTT
CASSPRLFGAGAQLNTEAFF
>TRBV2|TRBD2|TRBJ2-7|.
TGTGCCAGCAGTGAACCTAGCGGGAGCGATATAACCTACGAGCAGTACTTC
CASSEPSGSDITYEQYF
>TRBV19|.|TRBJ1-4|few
TGTGCCAGTAGTGCGGGGGTGAGCGAAAAACTGTTTTTT
CASSAGVSEKLFF
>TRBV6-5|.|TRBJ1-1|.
TGTGCCAGCAGTTCGACAGTTAACACTGAAGCTTTCTTT
CASSSTVNTEAFF
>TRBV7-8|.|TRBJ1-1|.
TGTGCCAGCAGCTTACCGACGGGACTCGGGGGAATCTCGGGCACTGAAGCTTTCTTT
CASSLPTGLGGISGTEAFF
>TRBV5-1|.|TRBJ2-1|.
TGCGCCAGCATGCGCGCCGAGGAGCAGTTCTTC
CASMRAEEQFF
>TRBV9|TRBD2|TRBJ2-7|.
TGTGCCAGCAGCGACCCGGGAGCTAGCGGGAGCCGGGGCGAGCAGTACTTC
CASSDPGASGSRGEQYF
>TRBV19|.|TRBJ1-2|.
TGTGCCAGTAGTACCGCTCCGTCCTATGGCTACACCTTC
CASSTAPSYGYTF
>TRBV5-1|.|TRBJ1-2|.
TGCGCCAGCAGCCCTGGACGCAACTATGGCTACACCTTC
CASSPGRNYGYTF
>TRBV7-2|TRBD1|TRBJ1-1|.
TGTGCCAGCAGCTTACGAACGGGGGGACAGGGTGCTGCTTTCTTT
CASSLRTGGQGAAFF
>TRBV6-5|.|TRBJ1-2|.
TGTGCCAGCAGTAACCACGACCGGGGCGAAGAGGGCTACACCTTC
CASSNHDRGEEGYTF
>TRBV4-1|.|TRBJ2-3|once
TGCGCCAGCAGCGAGTCCCCCCGCCCCAGTTCCGATACGCAGTATTTT
CASSESPRPSSDTQYF
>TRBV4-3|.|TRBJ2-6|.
TGCGCCAGCAGCCAACCTGGGGCCAACGTCCTGACTTTC
CASSQPGANVLTF
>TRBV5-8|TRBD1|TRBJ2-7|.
TGTGCCAGCAGCTTTGACAGGGGCTCCTACGAGCAGTACTTC
CASSFDRGSYEQYF
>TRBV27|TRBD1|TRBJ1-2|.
TGTGCCAGCAGTTACAGGGGCGGTCTCTATGGCTACACCTTC
CASSYRGGLYGYTF